The T cell receptor (beta chain) described here comes from a study of naive and memory T cell subsets (dated by TCRdb to about 2017). Concerning the study at large: Sorted naive and memory T cell subsets from peripheral blood were analyzed in the study using a UMI-based, open-source pipeline for TCR alpha and beta sequencing. RNA was DNase-treated and reverse transcribed with TCR constant-region primers, mostly using SuperScript III. Complete agreement was observed between the functional CMV T cell responses and the IgG serology results.

CDR1 and CDR2 are drawn from the germline V gene (reference sequence): SGHAT, FQDESV. V trim: 8 bases; J trim: 5 bases; unmatched bases: 10. CDR3 length: 15 amino acids, cysteine to phenylalanine. Only CDR3 DNA is held: 45 bases, read in frame from base 1. Study-wide conclusions, independent of this receptor: After error correction, over 90% of naive TCR sequences appeared only once, giving much steeper abundance distributions than memory subsets. RNA-based TCR counts may be influenced by expression changes linked to T cell activation and differentiation. A few larger clonotypes were present in naive repertoires, particularly the CD8 repertoires, and these clonotypes were possibly memory cells re-expressing CD45RA. The repertoire findings for the naive and memory subsets could not be validated against a ground truth because none was available. A clonotype was defined as a single alpha or beta chain sequence rather than as a paired alpha/beta receptor. The abundance of TCRs followed a power law with an exponent that differed between naive and memory subsets yet stayed consistent across the three individuals. In both CD4 and CD8 cells, going from naive through CM, EM and EMRA, the Gini index went up while Shannon and inverse Simpson diversity went down.

TCR alpha and beta chain libraries were amplified separately from the second PCR step onward. The CMV status of each donor was determined by measuring IFNgamma production from CD4+ T cells after fresh PBMCs had been stimulated overnight with CMV viral lysate. CD4 T cells were positively selected with Miltenyi beads, followed by positive selection of CD8 T cells from the CD4-negative fraction. Cells were stained for CD3, CD4, CD8, CD45RA, CD27 and a live/dead dye and were sorted on a BD Aria II into four subsets based on CD45RA and CD27. Blood came from a few healthy volunteers, each fractionated into CD4 and CD8 T cells and then into four differentiation subsets. Roughly 120 ml of peripheral blood was collected from each donor, and PBMC were isolated from the blood using Ficoll-Paque PLUS density-gradient centrifugation. The sorted cells were lysed in RLT buffer, after which RNA was extracted using a Qiagen RNeasy kit and kept at -80 degrees C.

This clonotype has more than one count but fewer than ten. Its antigen target is currently unknown. Base qualities are missing; no much larger clone stands one base away. Libraries came from UMI-ligation and nested PCR. The beta constant-region primer was an equimolar mix of two oligonucleotides covering both TRBC1 and TRBC2. The ligated cDNA went through four rounds of PCR with nested alpha and beta constant-region primers together with the SP2 primer. A single-stranded oligonucleotide containing the SP2 primer and a 12-nucleotide UMI was joined to the 3' end of the cDNA by T4 RNA ligase 1. Incubation of the ligation reaction lasted about 20-25 hours at 16 degrees C. PCR2 was usually performed as a SYBR Green qPCR and halted at a preset threshold so that over-amplification would not occur. Apart from the first purification, every purification step used Agencourt AMPure XP magnetic beads. Library quantification was done by Qubit, followed by a TapeStation check on which the main peak was expected at around 650 bp. The pooled libraries were sequenced on an Illumina MiSeq using v2 2x251 paired-end kits, which usually yielded roughly 0.85-2.1 million reads per sample. Each sample library was pooled at around 4 nM, and roughly 4.5-7% PhiX was included to improve cluster recognition. The authors processed their data as follows. Using tag matching that tolerated one base-pair mismatch, Decombinator assigned V and J genes to FASTQ reads that had been processed by Demultiplexor. UMIs were used by Collapsinator to correct both sequencing errors and frequency errors arising from PCR heterogeneity. CDR3Translator translated TCRs and extracted CDR3s from the conserved cysteine to the FGXG phenylalanine, flagging non-productive sequences. Gini, Shannon entropy and inverse Simpson indices were computed after subsampling the repertoires to the same number of UMI-defined TCRs. Power-law fits to clonotype abundance distributions were performed by maximum likelihood within the linear range. For one naive CD8 sample, the pipeline and MIGEC produced similar UMI counts, unique TCR numbers and clonal distributions. One analysis removed from the naive repertoire any naive TCRs that were also present in any memory subset from the same donor. The repertoires were searched for 6,000 to 9,500 CMV-associated CDR3 sequences that had been compiled from VDJdb and a published dataset. In TCRdb, the public reads were trimmed at Q25 with fastp and aligned with MiXCR, with productive beta chains retained. One record per CDR3 amino acid sequence lists the most common genes and DNA. TCRdb's processing, not the study's, gives the V and J calls here. This sample lists roughly 100,000 distinct CDR3 sequences; more than 14% were detected once. Clones ranked in the top ten supply approximately 3% of the sample.

This sequence was found in a human donor in good health. This chain joins TRBV11-1 to TRBJ2-7, with 12 bases aligning to TRBD2. Sequences were obtained from naive CD8+ T cells from blood. Explained via the paper, the cell subset or site label denotes: naive T cells, CD45RA high CD27+. The DNA sequence reads TGTGCCAGCGGACAACGGACTAGCGGGATGGACGAGCAGTACTTC. Its protein is CASGQRTSGMDEQYF.